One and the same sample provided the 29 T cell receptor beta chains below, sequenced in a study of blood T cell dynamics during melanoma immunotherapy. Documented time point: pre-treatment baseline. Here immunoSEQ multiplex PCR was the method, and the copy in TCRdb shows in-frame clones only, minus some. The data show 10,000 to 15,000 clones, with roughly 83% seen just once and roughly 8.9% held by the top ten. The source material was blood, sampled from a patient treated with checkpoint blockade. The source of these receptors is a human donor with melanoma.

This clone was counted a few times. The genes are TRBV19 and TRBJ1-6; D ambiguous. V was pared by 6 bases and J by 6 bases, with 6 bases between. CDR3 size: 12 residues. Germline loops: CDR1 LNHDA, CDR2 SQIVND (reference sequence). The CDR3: CASRGTNSPLHF. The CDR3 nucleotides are TGTGCCAGTAGAGGAACTAATTCACCCCTCCACTTT.

The CDR3 region is CASSPGAAYNEQFF. CDR3 DNA: TGTGCCAGCAGCCCGGGGGCAGCCTACAATGAGCAGTTCTTC. V usage is TRBV11-2 and J usage is TRBJ2-1, with D perhaps assigned TRBD1 or TRBD2 (6 bases each). Trimming took off 5 bases at V and 2 bases at J, with 10 bases between the two ends. The CDR3 sequence is 14 residues long. Germline CDR1 and CDR2: SGHAT and FQNNGV.

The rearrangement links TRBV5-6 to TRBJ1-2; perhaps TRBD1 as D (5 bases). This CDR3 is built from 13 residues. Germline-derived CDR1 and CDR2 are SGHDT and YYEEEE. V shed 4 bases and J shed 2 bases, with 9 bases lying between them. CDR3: CASSRQTNYGYTF. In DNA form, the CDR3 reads TGTGCCAGCAGCCGACAGACAAACTATGGCTACACCTTC.

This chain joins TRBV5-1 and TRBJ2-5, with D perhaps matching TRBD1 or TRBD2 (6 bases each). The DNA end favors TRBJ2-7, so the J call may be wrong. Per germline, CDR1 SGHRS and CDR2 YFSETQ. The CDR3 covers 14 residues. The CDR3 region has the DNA TGCGCCAGCAGCCCGGGGGCTGGCGACTACGAGCAGTACTTC. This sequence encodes CASSPGAGDYEQYF.

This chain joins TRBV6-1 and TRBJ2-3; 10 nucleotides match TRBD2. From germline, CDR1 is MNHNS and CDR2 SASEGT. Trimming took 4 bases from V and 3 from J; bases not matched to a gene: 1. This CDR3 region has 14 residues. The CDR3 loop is CASSVSGGTDTQYF. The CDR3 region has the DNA TGTGCCAGCAGTGTTAGCGGGGGGACAGATACGCAGTATTTT.

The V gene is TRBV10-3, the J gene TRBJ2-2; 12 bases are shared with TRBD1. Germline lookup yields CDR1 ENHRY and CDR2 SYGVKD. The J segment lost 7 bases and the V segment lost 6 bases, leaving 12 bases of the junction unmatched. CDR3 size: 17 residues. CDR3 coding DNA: TGTGCCATCAGAAACACTCAGGGGACAGGGGGCAGCGGGGAGCTGTTTTTT. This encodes CAIRNTQGTGGSGELFF.

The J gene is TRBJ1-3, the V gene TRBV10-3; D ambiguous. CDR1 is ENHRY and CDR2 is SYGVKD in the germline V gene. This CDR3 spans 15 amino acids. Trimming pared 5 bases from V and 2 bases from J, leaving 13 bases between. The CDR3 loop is CAISRSGTAGNTIYF. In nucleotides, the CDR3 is TGTGCCATCAGTCGTTCGGGTACTGCTGGAAACACCATATATTTT.

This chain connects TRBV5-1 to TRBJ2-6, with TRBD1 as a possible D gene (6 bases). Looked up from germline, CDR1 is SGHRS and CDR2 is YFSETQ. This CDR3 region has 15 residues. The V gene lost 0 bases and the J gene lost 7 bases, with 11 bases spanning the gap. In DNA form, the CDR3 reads TGCGCCAGCAGCTTGGCCGGACAGTCAGCCAACGTCCTGACTTTC. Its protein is CASSLAGQSANVLTF.

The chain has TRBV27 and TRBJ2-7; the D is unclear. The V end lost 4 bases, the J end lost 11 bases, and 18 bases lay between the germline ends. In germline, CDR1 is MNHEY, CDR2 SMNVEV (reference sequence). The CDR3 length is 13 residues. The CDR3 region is CASSSWDRRVEYF. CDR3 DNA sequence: TGTGCCAGCAGTTCATGGGATCGTAGAGTGGAGTACTTC.

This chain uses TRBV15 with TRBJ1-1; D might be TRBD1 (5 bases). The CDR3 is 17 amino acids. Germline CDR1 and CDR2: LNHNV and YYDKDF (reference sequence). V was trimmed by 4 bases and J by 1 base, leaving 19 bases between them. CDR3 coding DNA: TGTGCCACCAGCAAAGGAGGGGTCCCTCAGTCGAACACTGAAGCTTTCTTT. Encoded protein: CATSKGGVPQSNTEAFF. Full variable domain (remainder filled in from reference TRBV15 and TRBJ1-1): DAMVIQNPRYQVTQFGKPVTLSCSQTLNHNVMYWYQQKSSQAPKLLFHYYDKDFNNEADTPDNFQSRRPNTSFCFLDIRSPGLGDTAMYLCATSKGGVPQSNTEAFFGQGTRLTVV.

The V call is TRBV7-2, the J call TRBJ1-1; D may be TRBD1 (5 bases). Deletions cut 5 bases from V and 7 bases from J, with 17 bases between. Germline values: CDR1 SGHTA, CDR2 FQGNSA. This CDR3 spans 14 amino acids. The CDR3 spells CASSPTPRGGEAFF. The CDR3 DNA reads TGTGCCAGCAGCCCGACGCCTAGGGGAGGTGAAGCTTTCTTT. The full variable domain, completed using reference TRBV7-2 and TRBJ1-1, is GAGVSQSPSNKVTEKGKDVELRCDPISGHTALYWYRQSLGQGLEFLIYFQGNSAPDKSGLPSDRFSAERTGGSVSTLTIQRTQQEDSAVYLCASSPTPRGGEAFFGQGTRLTVV.

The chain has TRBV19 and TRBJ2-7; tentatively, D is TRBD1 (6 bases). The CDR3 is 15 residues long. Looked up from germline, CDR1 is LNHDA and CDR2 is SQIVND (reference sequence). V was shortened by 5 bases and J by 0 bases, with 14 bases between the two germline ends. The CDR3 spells CASSPRQVRSYEQYF. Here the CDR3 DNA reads TGTGCCAGTAGTCCCCGACAGGTCCGCTCCTACGAGCAGTACTTC.

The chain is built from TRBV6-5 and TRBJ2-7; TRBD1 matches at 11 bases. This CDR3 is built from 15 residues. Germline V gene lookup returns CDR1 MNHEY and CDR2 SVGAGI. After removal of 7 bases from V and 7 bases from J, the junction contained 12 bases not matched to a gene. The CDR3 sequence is CASTVGQGASKEQYF. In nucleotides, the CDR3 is TGTGCCAGCACCGTCGGACAGGGGGCGTCTAAAGAGCAGTACTTC.

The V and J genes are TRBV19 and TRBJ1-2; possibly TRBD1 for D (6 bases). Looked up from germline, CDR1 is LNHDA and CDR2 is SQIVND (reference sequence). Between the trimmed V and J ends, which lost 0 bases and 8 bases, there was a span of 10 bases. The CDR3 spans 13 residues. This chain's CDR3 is CASSIDRQVGYTF. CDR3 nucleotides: TGTGCCAGTAGTATAGATCGACAGGTCGGCTACACCTTC.

The CDR3 here is CASKLHPRADEQFF. The CDR3 DNA reads TGTGCCAGCAAACTCCACCCTAGGGCGGATGAGCAGTTCTTC. This chain links TRBV11-2 with TRBJ2-1; no definite D call. Looked up from germline, CDR1 is SGHAT and CDR2 is FQNNGV. With 7 bases removed from V and 8 bases from J, the gap between germline ends came to 18 bases. The CDR3 is 14 amino acids.

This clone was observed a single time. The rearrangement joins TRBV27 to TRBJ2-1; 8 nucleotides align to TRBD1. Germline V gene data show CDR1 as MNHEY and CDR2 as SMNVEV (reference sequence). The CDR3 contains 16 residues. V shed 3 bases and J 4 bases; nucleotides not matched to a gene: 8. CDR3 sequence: CASSFFRQGAYNEQFF. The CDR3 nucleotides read TGTGCCAGCAGTTTTTTCCGTCAGGGGGCTTACAATGAGCAGTTCTTC.

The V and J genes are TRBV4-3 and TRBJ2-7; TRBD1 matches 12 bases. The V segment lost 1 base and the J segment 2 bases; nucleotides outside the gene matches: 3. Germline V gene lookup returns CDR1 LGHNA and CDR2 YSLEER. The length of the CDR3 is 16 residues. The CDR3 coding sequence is TGCGCCAGCAGCCAAGCCGGGACAGGGGGCCCCTACGAGCAGTACTTC. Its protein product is CASSQAGTGGPYEQYF.

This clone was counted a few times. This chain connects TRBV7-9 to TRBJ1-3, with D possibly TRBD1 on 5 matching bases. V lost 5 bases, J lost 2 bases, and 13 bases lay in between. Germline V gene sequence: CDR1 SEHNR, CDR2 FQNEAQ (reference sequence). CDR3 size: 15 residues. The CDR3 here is CASSKGRWAGNTIYF. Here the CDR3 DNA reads TGTGCCAGCAGCAAGGGACGATGGGCTGGAAACACCATATATTTT.

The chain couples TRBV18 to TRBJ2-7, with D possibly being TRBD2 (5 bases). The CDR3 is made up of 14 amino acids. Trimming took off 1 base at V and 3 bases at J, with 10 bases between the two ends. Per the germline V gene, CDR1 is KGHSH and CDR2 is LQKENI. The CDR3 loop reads CASSPLDSNYEQYF. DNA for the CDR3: TGTGCCAGCTCACCACTGGACTCCAACTACGAGCAGTACTTC.

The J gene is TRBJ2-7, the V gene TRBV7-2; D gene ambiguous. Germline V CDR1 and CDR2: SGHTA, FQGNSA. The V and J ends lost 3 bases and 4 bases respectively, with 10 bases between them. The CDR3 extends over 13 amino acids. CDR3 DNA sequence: TGTGCCAGCAGCTTGCCTTCCAGGTACGAGCAGTACTTC. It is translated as CASSLPSRYEQYF.

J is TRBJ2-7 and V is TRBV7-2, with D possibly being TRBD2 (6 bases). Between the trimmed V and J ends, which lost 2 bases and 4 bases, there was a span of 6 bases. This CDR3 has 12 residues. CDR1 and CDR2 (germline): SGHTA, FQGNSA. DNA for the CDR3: TGTGCCAGCAGCTTACTAGCGTACGAGCAGTACTTC. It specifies CASSLLAYEQYF.

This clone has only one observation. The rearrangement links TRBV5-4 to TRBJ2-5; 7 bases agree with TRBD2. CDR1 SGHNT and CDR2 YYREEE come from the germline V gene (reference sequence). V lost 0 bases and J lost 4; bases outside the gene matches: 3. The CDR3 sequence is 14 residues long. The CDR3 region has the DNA TGTGCCAGCAGCTTGGCGGGAGGAGGAGAGACCCAGTACTTC. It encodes CASSLAGGGETQYF.

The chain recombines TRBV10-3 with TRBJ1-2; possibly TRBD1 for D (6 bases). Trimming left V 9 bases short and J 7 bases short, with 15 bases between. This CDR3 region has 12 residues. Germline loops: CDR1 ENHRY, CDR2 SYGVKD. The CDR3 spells CAMSTQGFGYTF. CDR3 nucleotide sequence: TGTGCCATGAGTACCCAGGGGTTTGGCTACACCTTC.

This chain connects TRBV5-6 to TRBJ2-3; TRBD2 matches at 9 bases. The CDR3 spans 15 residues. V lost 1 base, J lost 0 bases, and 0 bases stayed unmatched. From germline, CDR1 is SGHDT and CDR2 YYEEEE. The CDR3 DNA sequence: TGTGCCAGCAGCTTGACTAGCGGGAGCACAGATACGCAGTATTTT. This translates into CASSLTSGSTDTQYF.

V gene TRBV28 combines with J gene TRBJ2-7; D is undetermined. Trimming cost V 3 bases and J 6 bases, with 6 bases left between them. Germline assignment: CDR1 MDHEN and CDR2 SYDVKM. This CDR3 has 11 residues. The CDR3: CASSLDSEQYF. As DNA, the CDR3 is TGTGCCAGCAGTTTGGATAGCGAGCAGTACTTC. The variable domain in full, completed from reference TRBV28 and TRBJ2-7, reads DVKVTQSSRYLVKRTGEKVFLECVQDMDHENMFWYRQDPGLGLRLIYFSYDVKMKEKGDIPEGYSVSREKKERFSLILESASTNQTSMYLCASSLDSEQYFGPGTRLTVT.

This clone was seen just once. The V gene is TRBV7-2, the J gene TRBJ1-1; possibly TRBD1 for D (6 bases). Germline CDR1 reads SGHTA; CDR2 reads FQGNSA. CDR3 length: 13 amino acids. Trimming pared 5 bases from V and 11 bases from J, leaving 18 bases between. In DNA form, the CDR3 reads TGTGCCAGCAGCAACAACCACAGGGCCTGGGCTTTCTTT. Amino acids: CASSNNHRAWAFF. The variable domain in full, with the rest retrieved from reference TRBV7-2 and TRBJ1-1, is GAGVSQSPSNKVTEKGKDVELRCDPISGHTALYWYRQSLGQGLEFLIYFQGNSAPDKSGLPSDRFSAERTGGSVSTLTIQRTQQEDSAVYLCASSNNHRAWAFFGQGTRLTVV.

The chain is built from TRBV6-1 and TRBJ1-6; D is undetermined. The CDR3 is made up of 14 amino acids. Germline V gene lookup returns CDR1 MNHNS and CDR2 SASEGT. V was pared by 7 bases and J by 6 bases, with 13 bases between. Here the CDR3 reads CASNLLNSNSPLHF. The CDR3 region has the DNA TGTGCCAGCAACTTACTAAACAGTAATTCACCCCTCCACTTT.

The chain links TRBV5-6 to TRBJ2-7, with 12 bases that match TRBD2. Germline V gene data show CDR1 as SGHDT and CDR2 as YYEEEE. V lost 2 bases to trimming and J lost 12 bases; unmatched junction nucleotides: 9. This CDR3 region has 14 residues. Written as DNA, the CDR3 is TGTGCCAGCAGCTTACGAACTAGCGGGGGGTCAGCGTACTTC. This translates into CASSLRTSGGSAYF.

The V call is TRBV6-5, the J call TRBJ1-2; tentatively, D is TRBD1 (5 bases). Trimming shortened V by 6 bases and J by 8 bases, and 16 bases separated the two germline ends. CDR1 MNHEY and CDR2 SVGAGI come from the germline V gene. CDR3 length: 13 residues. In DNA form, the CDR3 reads TGTGCCAGCAGCCTTCGTAGGGGACGCGGCTACACCTTC. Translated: CASSLRRGRGYTF.